This entry features one T cell receptor (beta chain) sequence. These data belong to a study of blood T cell repertoires in COVID-19. Study-level information: Some COVID-19 samples were acute and others convalescent; all came from the United States, Italy and Spain. PBMCs, B-cell-depleted T cells, or T cells provided the cDNA or gDNA that made up the material.

Under the authors' procedure: Scientists estimated how many nucleated cells there were by amplifying reference gene primers. The method was immunoSEQ multiplex PCR; TCRdb's version includes in-frame clones alone and lacks a portion of them. V, J and clone size are those of that table, while D and trimming were read from the DNA. The data hold about 400,000 clones, with 85% to 90% observed a single time. V was pared by 6 bases and J by 0 bases, with 14 bases between. From germline, CDR1 is MNHNY and CDR2 SVGAGI (reference sequence). CDR3 size: 15 residues. V gene TRBV6-6 combines with J gene TRBJ2-5; D might be TRBD1 (5 bases). The TCR comes from a human donor in a cohort sampled during active COVID-19. The sequenced sample consisted of peripheral blood. CDR3 sequence reads: CASRRGTPYQETQYF. Here the CDR3 DNA reads TGTGCCAGCAGAAGGGGCACTCCGTACCAAGAGACCCAGTACTTC.